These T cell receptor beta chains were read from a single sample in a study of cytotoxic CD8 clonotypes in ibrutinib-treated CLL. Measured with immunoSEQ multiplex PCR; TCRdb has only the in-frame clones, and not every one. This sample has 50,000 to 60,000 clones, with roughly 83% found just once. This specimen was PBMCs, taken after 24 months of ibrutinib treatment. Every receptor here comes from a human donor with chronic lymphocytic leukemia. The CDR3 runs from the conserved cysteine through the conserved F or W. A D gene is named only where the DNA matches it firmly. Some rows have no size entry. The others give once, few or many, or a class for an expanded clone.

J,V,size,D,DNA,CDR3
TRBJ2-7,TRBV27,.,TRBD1,TGTGCCAGCAGCCCCGTAGGACAGGGGGAGTACTTC,CASSPVGQGEYF
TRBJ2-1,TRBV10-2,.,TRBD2,TGCGCCAGCAGTGAGTTGATTAGCGGGAGTTCATTCAATGAGCAGTTCTTC,CASSELISGSSFNEQFF
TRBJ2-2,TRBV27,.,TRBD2,TGTGCCAGCAGTTCTCTAGCGGGAGACCCGACCGGGGAGCTGTTTTTT,CASSSLAGDPTGELFF
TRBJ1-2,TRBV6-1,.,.,TGTGCCAGCAGTGTAAACCAGGGGCATGGCTACACCTTC,CASSVNQGHGYTF
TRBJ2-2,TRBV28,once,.,TGTGCCAGCAGTTTTCTAGTTGGAAGTGACACCGGGGAGCTGTTTTTT,CASSFLVGSDTGELFF
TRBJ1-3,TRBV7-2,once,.,TGTGCCAGCAGCTTAAACCCTGTTGGGAAGGGAAACACCATATATTTT,CASSLNPVGKGNTIYF
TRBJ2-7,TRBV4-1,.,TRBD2,TGCGCCAGCAGCCAAGGGGGAGGGGTACCGGCCTACGAGCAGTACTTC,CASSQGGGVPAYEQYF
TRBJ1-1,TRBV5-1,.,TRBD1,TGCGCCAGCAGCTCGGCACTCGGACAGGGGGGCACTGAAGCTTTCTTT,CASSSALGQGGTEAFF
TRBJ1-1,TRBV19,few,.,TGTGCCAGTAGTAATGCAAGGGAGCTGAACACTGAAGCTTTCTTT,CASSNARELNTEAFF
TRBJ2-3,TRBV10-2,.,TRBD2,TGCGCCAGCAGTGATCCCCGGACTAGCCGCACAGATACGCAGTATTTT,CASSDPRTSRTDTQYF
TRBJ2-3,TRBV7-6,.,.,TGTGCCAGCAGCTCCAGGGACACAGATACGCAGTATTTT,CASSSRDTDTQYF
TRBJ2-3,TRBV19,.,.,TGTGCCAGTAGTATCCGGGTCCCGAGGGATACGCAGTATTTT,CASSIRVPRDTQYF
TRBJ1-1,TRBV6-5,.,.,TGTGCCAGCAGTCCCTCTGCAGGGCGAAGTGAAGCTTTCTTT,CASSPSAGRSEAFF
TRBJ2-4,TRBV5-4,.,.,TGTGCCAGCAGCCAAGATAAGGGGTCCGTGGACATTCAGTACTTC,CASSQDKGSVDIQYF
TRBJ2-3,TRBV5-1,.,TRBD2,TGCGCCAGCAGCTTGGGGGGGACTAGTGGCGTGGATACGCAGTATTTT,CASSLGGTSGVDTQYF
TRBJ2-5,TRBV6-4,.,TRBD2,TGTGCCAGCAGTTCGATAGCGGGAGAGACCCAGTACTTC,CASSSIAGETQYF